This T cell receptor beta chain was identified during a study of blood T cell repertoires in COVID-19. Study-level background: Sites in the United States, Italy and Spain provided acute and convalescent COVID-19 samples.

Patients in Seattle were enrolled during active infection, then followed longitudinally. The CDR3 has 20 amino acids. As handled by the study authors: Estimated nucleated cell counts came from reference gene primer amplification. Sequencing used immunoSEQ multiplex PCR; TCRdb keeps in-frame clones, though not all of them. V and J calls plus clone size are reproduced from that table; the DNA served to infer D and trimming. In the table there are 200,000 to 250,000 clones, over 75% of which are singletons. The sequence was collected from a man aged 50-59 years with COVID-19, enrolled during active disease. V is TRBV21-1 and J is TRBJ1-5; TRBD1 is the table's D call and was not checked against the DNA. TRBV21-1 constitutes a pseudogene. Sequenced: peripheral blood. This CDR3 reads CASSVWHSDRAGGGNQPQHF. CDR3 DNA: TGTGCCAGCAGCGTTTGGCATTCGGACAGGGCAGGGGGAGGCAATCAGCCCCAGCATTTT.